The rows below give T cell receptor beta chains drawn from one sample of a study of neurological immune-mediated disorders. One entry per CDR3 protein results from TCRdb running MiXCR on the 5' RACE reads. The data show 65,000 to 80,000 distinct CDR3 sequences, with 15% to 20% seen just once and approximately 15% held by the top ten. The sequencing input was PBMCs. The receptors derive from a woman aged 40 to 49 in good health. Each CDR3 is given with its conserved first and last residue. The D gene is left open where the match is weak. Rows may omit the clone size; those that give it use once, few, many or a size class.

CASADSDGSYEQYF	TGTGCCAGCGCCGATTCGGACGGGAGCTACGAGCAGTACTTC	many	.	TRBV7-2	TRBJ2-7
CASSLDPGPYGYTF	TGTGCCAGCAGCTTGGATCCAGGCCCGTATGGCTACACCTTC	many	.	TRBV5-5	TRBJ1-2
CSARDRPFDGGSTF	TGCAGTGCTAGAGATCGCCCCTTTGACGGAGGATCCACCTTC	many	.	TRBV20-1	TRBJ1-2
CASSRALDRGNTEAFF	TGTGCCAGCTCACGAGCCCTTGACAGGGGGAACACTGAAGCTTTCTTT	.	TRBD1	TRBV18	TRBJ1-1
CASSRDFQETQYF	TGTGCCAGCTCGCGGGACTTTCAAGAGACCCAGTACTTC	.	.	TRBV18	TRBJ2-5
CASKSLADTQYF	TGTGCCAGCAAAAGTCTGGCAGATACGCAGTATTTT	many	.	TRBV2	TRBJ2-3
CASSPRGDSYNEQFF	TGTGCCAGCAGCCCACGTGGGGACTCCTACAATGAGCAGTTCTTC	many	.	TRBV27	TRBJ2-1
CSAYTVTGEGEQYF	TGCAGTGCTTACACAGTGACAGGGGAAGGCGAGCAGTACTTC	.	TRBD1	TRBV20-1	TRBJ2-7
CASSQDDSGYGYTF	TGCGCCAGCAGCCAAGATGACAGCGGCTATGGCTACACCTTC	many	.	TRBV4-3	TRBJ1-2
CAISEVGTKSYERYF	TGTGCCATCAGTGAGGTCGGGACAAAGTCCTACGAGCGGTACTTC	.	.	TRBV10-3	TRBJ2-7
CASSQVAGPIAWGSQAFF	TGCGCCAGCAGCCAAGTCGCCGGTCCCATCGCTTGGGGCTCTCAAGCTTTCTTT	many	.	TRBV4-3	TRBJ1-1
CASSLEGSGNQPQHF	TGCGCCAGCAGCTTGGAAGGTTCTGGCAATCAGCCCCAGCATTTT	many	.	TRBV5-1	TRBJ1-5
CSARVRDRSYEQYF	TGCAGTGCTAGAGTCCGAGACCGCTCCTACGAGCAGTACTTC	many	.	TRBV20-1	TRBJ2-7
CASSFPGQTYEQYF	TGTGCCAGCAGTTTCCCTGGACAGACCTACGAGCAGTACTTC	.	.	TRBV12-3/TRBV12-4	TRBJ2-7
CASSLWGNQPQHF	TGTGCCAGCAGTTTATGGGGCAATCAGCCCCAGCATTTT	many	.	TRBV27	TRBJ1-5
CSAATTRGLGSPLHF	TGCAGTGCTGCGACCACTCGGGGGTTAGGATCACCCCTCCACTTT	.	.	TRBV20-1	TRBJ1-6
CASSPFTTGRVVGDYNEQFF	TGTGCCAGCAGCCCGTTTACGACAGGGAGAGTAGTGGGGGATTACAATGAGCAGTTCTTC	.	TRBD1	TRBV3-1	TRBJ2-1
CASRTTSGGTSYNEQFF	TGTGCCAGCAGAACCACTAGCGGGGGGACCTCCTACAATGAGCAGTTCTTC	.	TRBD2	TRBV12-3/TRBV12-4	TRBJ2-1
CSVEEGGGYTF	TGCAGCGTTGAAGAAGGGGGTGGCTACACCTTC	many	.	TRBV29-1	TRBJ1-2
CSAPPGAYGYTF	TGCAGTGCCCCCCCAGGGGCCTATGGCTACACCTTC	many	.	TRBV20-1	TRBJ1-2
CASSRDRGSETQYF	TGCGCCAGCTCCCGGGACAGGGGATCAGAGACCCAGTACTTC	many	TRBD1	TRBV4-1	TRBJ2-5
CVSSRQGSQPQHF	TGTGTCAGCAGTAGACAGGGGAGTCAGCCCCAGCATTTT	once	TRBD1	TRBV6-6	TRBJ1-5
CASSLGGGYEQFF	TGCGCCAGCAGCTTGGGTGGGGGCTATGAGCAGTTCTTC	many	.	TRBV5-1	TRBJ2-1
CASSVSKTQYF	TGTGCCAGCAGTGTCTCGAAGACCCAGTACTTC	many	.	TRBV25-1	TRBJ2-5
CASSLKHGYTF	TGTGCCAGCAGCTTAAAGCATGGCTACACCTTC	many	.	TRBV7-2	TRBJ1-2
CASSLWPLSEQFF	TGTGCCAGCAGCTTATGGCCGCTTAGCGAGCAGTTCTTC	many	.	TRBV11-1	TRBJ2-1
CSALTGTGGYGYTF	TGCAGTGCACTAACCGGGACAGGGGGCTATGGCTACACCTTC	once	TRBD1	TRBV20-1	TRBJ1-2
CASSRSGVTEAFF	TGCGCCAGCAGCCGGTCTGGCGTGACTGAAGCTTTCTTT	many	.	TRBV4-3	TRBJ1-1
CASSLSASYEQYF	TGTGCCAGCAGTTTGAGCGCTTCCTACGAGCAGTACTTC	many	.	TRBV12-3/TRBV12-4	TRBJ2-7
CASRTPPDSSWYNEQFF	TGTGCCAGTCGGACCCCCCCGGACTCAAGCTGGTACAATGAGCAGTTCTTC	many	.	TRBV28	TRBJ2-1
CASSRQGQILNYGYTF	TGTGCCAGCTCTAGACAGGGTCAGATACTTAACTATGGCTACACCTTC	many	TRBD1	TRBV7-2	TRBJ1-2
CASSHSRGSGGTDTQYF	TGTGCCAGCAGCCATTCCCGGGGAAGCGGGGGCACAGATACGCAGTATTTT	many	TRBD2	TRBV7-9	TRBJ2-3
CASSPGGGNTEAFF	TGTGCCAGCTCACCAGGGGGCGGCAACACTGAAGCTTTCTTT	.	.	TRBV18	TRBJ1-1
CASIRDSGGSPLHF	TGTGCCAGCATTAGAGACAGCGGCGGTTCACCCCTCCACTTT	many	.	TRBV28	TRBJ1-6
CASSYAVNTEAFF	TGTGCCAGCAGTTACGCCGTGAACACTGAAGCTTTCTTT	few	.	TRBV6-2/TRBV6-3	TRBJ1-1
CASNLWGTRQPQHF	TGTGCCAGCAATTTGTGGGGGACTCGTCAGCCCCAGCATTTT	.	.	TRBV27	TRBJ1-5
CVNSQGSARRGNKQFF	TGCGTCAACAGCCAAGGATCCGCGAGAAGGGGCAATAAGCAGTTCTTC	.	.	TRBV4-3	TRBJ2-1
CASSPLGADTQYF	TGTGCCAGCAGTCCGTTGGGAGCAGATACGCAGTATTTT	many	.	TRBV7-2	TRBJ2-3
CASSPLLAGGREYF	TGTGCCAGCAGCCCCCTTTTAGCGGGGGGGCGGGAGTATTTT	many	TRBD2	TRBV7-2	TRBJ2-3
CASSFDQNYGYTF	TGCGCCAGCAGCTTTGACCAAAACTATGGCTACACCTTC	.	.	TRBV5-1	TRBJ1-2
CASSLVAGVDNSPLHF	TGCGCCAGCAGCTTGGTTGCAGGGGTCGATAATTCACCCCTCCACTTT	few	.	TRBV5-1	TRBJ1-6
CSALGQGYGYTF	TGCAGTGCTTTGGGGCAGGGGTATGGCTACACCTTC	many	.	TRBV20-1	TRBJ1-2